A selection of T cell receptor beta chains follows, all from one sample in a study of PD-1 blockade in classical Hodgkin lymphoma. Generated by immunoSEQ multiplex PCR, the TCRdb table keeps only in-frame clones and is missing some. Counted here are about 39,000 clones, around four fifths occurring once; the ten biggest clones make up around 9.8%. Specimen: peripheral blood mononuclear cells (PBMCs), collected before the fourth cycle of nivolumab. The receptors originated from a human donor with classical Hodgkin lymphoma. Both conserved end residues are part of each CDR3. The D gene is left open where the match is weak.

j_gene,v_gene,d_gene,CDR3aa
TRBJ1-2,TRBV29-1,TRBD1,CSARPQGEGGYTF
TRBJ1-2,TRBV18,TRBD1,CASSRDRAVPNYGYTF
TRBJ2-1,TRBV6-5,TRBD2,CASSRTSGSYNEQFF
TRBJ1-2,TRBV7-2,-,CASSLPPPSGYTF
TRBJ2-3,TRBV7-2,TRBD1,CASSSGGADTQYF
TRBJ2-7,TRBV2,-,CASSDNYEQYF
TRBJ1-2,TRBV7-2,-,CASSLRRSNYGYTF
TRBJ2-5,TRBV7-9,TRBD2,CASAGGETQYF
TRBJ2-7,TRBV9,TRBD2,CASSVDASGGAREQYF
TRBJ1-1,TRBV4-1,-,CASSLRENTEAFF
TRBJ1-4,TRBV2,-,CASSAHRGNEKLFF
TRBJ2-3,TRBV29-1,-,CSVDRIGTDTQYF
TRBJ1-5,TRBV28,-,CASSYAGFGGINQPQHF
TRBJ2-2,TRBV11-3,TRBD2,CASSWTSGSTGELFF
TRBJ2-1,TRBV19,-,CASSASNEQFF
TRBJ2-3,TRBV6-6,TRBD1,CASSRRDRADTQYF
TRBJ1-3,TRBV27,TRBD1,CASRQGAGNTIYF
TRBJ2-3,TRBV5-1,-,CASSPVSDTQYF
TRBJ2-5,TRBV6-5,-,CASSYRLRETQYF
TRBJ1-1,TRBV10-3,TRBD1,CAISEGQGRRTEAFF
TRBJ1-2,TRBV5-1,-,CASSYPSGGYTF
TRBJ1-3,TRBV6-1,-,CASSVQGGGSGNTIYF
TRBJ2-7,TRBV6-6,-,CASKGGGGQGEDEQYF
TRBJ2-1,TRBV5-1,-,CASHNPGEQFF
TRBJ1-2,TRBV7-8,TRBD1,CASSLLRTGSNYGYTF
TRBJ1-6,TRBV6-5,-,CASTGTTDSPLHF